This record looks at one T cell receptor beta chain sequence and its context. Its antigen remains unidentified. Base qualities are not provided; no much larger clone lies one nucleotide away. The donors were healthy, HIV-negative adults who had no recently reported acute infections or vaccinations. All donors were Caucasian adults living in Nashville, Tennessee, USA. CD4+ T cells were enriched by magnetic negative selection, after which naive cells were positively selected on CD45RA and the negative fraction was taken as the memory subset. Blood was collected by leukapheresis, and PBMCs were isolated by Ficoll-Histopaque density gradient centrifugation and then cryopreserved in liquid nitrogen vapor phase. Purity and quantity of every magnetically sorted T cell population were checked by analytical flow cytometry. Each sorted fraction had its genomic DNA isolated and then quantified by UV absorbance on a Nanodrop 2000c.

V loses 2 bases at its end and J loses 1 base; junction bases beyond the gene matches: 5. Its CDR3 holds 15 amino acids, cysteine through phenylalanine. The sequence is cut down to CDR3 DNA, 45 bases in frame from base 1. Per the germline V gene, MNHNS is the CDR1 and SASEGT is the CDR2. The data were taken from a study of shared clonotypes between healthy human individuals (dated by TCRdb to the early 2020s). Concerning the study at large: The cohort comprised a couple of women and a few men aged 18 to 49 years. Different laboratories and diverse techniques were used to prepare libraries and sequence TCR repertoires, to increase sequencing depth and limit assay-specific biases. Between about 0.85 and 9.5 billion PBMCs per donor were obtained by leukapheresis. To estimate repertoire size and how much clonotypes are shared between individuals, the study performed deep sequencing of blood TCR repertoires from five healthy adults. For each donor, CD4 naive and CD4 memory were each given three plates, CD8 naive was given two plates, and CD8 memory was given one plate. Findings and caveats that apply to the study as a whole: Incomplete sequencing was indicated by rarefaction of sorted-subset datasets, despite the large sequencing depth. Clonotypes shared by all four sorted-subset donors showed higher generation probabilities than non-shared clonotypes. Estimated clonotype richness was generally larger for naive than for memory subsets. Pairwise subsampling led to the expectation that sequencing depth would affect the degree of clonotype sharing among donors. Sampling was restricted to blood, and TCR repertoires in tissue are likely to differ from TCR repertoires in blood. Because the study included only a small number of donors, the genetic and exposure-history diversity represented was limited. When several donors were compared, the shared fraction of clonotypes was about 5.2% for naive CD4, 3.5% to 4% for naive CD8, roughly 2.3% for memory CD4, and 0.4% for memory CD8.

Using the deep immunoSEQ assay, multiplex PCR amplified TCR CDR3 regions from genomic DNA. For each cell subset, the extracted genomic DNA was distributed evenly across all wells of several immunoSEQ 96-well plates, and each plate served as one replicate. For sorted subsets, about 220 ng of genomic DNA, equivalent to some 33,000 T cell genomes, went into each replicate PCR. The purified libraries were quantified using a Qubit 3.0 fluorometer, sized with a Bioanalyzer 2100, and then quantified again using the KAPA Library Quantification kit. Every immunoSEQ 96-well plate was sequenced on a separate single-read 150-cycle Illumina NextSeq 550 flow cell. As for how the authors treated the data: Because the immunoSEQ output held only junctional sequences and lacked quality scores, the filtering could not match the filtering applied to full-length reads. Sequences were annotated with PyIR, a Python wrapper for IgBLAST v1.9, using IMGT germline references to assign V/J genes and CDR3. Reads were filtered out if the reads had weak V/J assignments (E-value above 1e-6), no CDR3, stop codons, out-of-frame junctions, or ambiguous translated residues. V3J clonotypes were defined as sequences sharing the same inferred V gene, J gene, and CDR3 amino acid sequence. The percentage overlap between two repertoires was calculated by dividing the number of shared unique clonotypes by the size of the smaller repertoire. RTK rarefaction, the Chao1 estimator, and Recon v2.1 estimates of unobserved clonotypes were used to assess repertoire richness. For all TCRbeta clonotypes obtained by the gDNA method from a few donors, generation probabilities were computed with OLGA. In TCRdb, the immuneACCESS table is reduced to in-frame sequences with V and J assigned. These tables do not hold every clone; where another copy was compared, an unresolved V gene accounts for under half, and the others remain unexplained. V and J calls plus clone size are reproduced from that table; the DNA served to infer D and trimming. The sample contains approximately 2.3 million clones, roughly 93% of them found a single time. The ten largest clones represent 0.39% of the sample.

This receptor chain uses TRBV6-1 and TRBJ2-7; a stretch of 7 junction bases matches TRBD2. The sequencing sample was made of naive CD4+ T cells from PBMCs. The cell subset or site tag for this specimen amounts to: CD45RA+ positively selected. The TCR comes from a man in his late teens or twenties in good health. Some clones in this sample may be carry-over from other donors' samples. The sequenced DNA: TGTGCCAGCAGTGAATGGCTAGCGGATTCCTACGAGCAGTACTTC. It encodes CASSEWLADSYEQYF.